This T cell receptor (beta chain) derives from a study of cytomegalovirus exposure and HLA in healthy donors. Study conclusions and caveats: Analyses of presence/absence relied on an assumption of roughly uniform sequencing depth across donors. Most TCR sequences were rare, but some public TCRs occurred in many donors. 87-base-pair reads could not separate some V segments, including TRBV6-2 and TRBV6-3. In a later analysis, TCR beta V- and J-gene trimming showed a link to a missense DCLRE1C variant.

CDR1 and CDR2 from the germline V gene are MNHEY and SMNVEV (reference sequence). Trimming stripped 5 bases from V and 1 base from J, with 8 bases between. This CDR3 region has 13 residues. The PCR was carried out with 60 Vbeta primers and 13 Jbeta primers. The protocol was immunoSEQ multiplex PCR, while the TCRdb copy is restricted to in-frame clones and leaves out a portion. The repertoire holds roughly 130,000 clones, with 73% as singletons. This clone was seen just once. Its antigen is unknown. The sequencing input was PBMCs. This TCR derives from a woman in her forties in good health and CMV-seronegative. The chain carries TRBV27 and TRBJ2-5, with no clear D. CDR3 loop: CASSQDIQETQYF. Here the CDR3 DNA reads TGTGCCAGCAGTCAGGATATCCAAGAGACCCAGTACTTC.